A selection of T cell receptor beta chains follows, all from one sample in a study of cytomegalovirus exposure and HLA in healthy donors. Produced via immunoSEQ multiplex PCR; TCRdb's table is partial and in-frame only. The sample includes some 240,000 clones, around 90% seen only once; the top ten take about 1.7%. The material sequenced was PBMCs. These receptors came from a girl aged 2-10 years in good health and CMV-seronegative. Each CDR3 is given with its conserved first and last residue.

v_call	j_call	cdr3_length	cdr3_aa
TRBV10-1	TRBJ2-1	15	CASSERTGVYNEQFF
TRBV4-1	TRBJ2-5	16	CASSQVSGRDQETQYF
TRBV5-1	TRBJ2-7	16	CASSLVPSGGFYEQYF
TRBV9	TRBJ2-3	20	CASSPRSGTSGGGGTDTQYF
TRBV27	TRBJ1-1	14	CASRYVGDFAEAFF
TRBV6-1	TRBJ1-1	13	CASSEAGSTEAFF
TRBV6-5	TRBJ2-7	15	CASSYSAGGPYEQYF
TRBV30	TRBJ1-1	16	CAWSVRSRGPAAEAFF
TRBV19	TRBJ2-5	13	CASRLSGEETQYF
TRBV4-2	TRBJ2-1	17	CASSQVRGGTTYNEQFF
TRBV25-1	TRBJ2-7	13	CASTGLIRNEQYF
TRBV27	TRBJ2-7	13	CASTSGSSYEQYF
TRBV13	TRBJ2-5	19	CASSLDPGGLRGGRGTQYF
TRBV2	TRBJ1-5	13	CASSGGGMQPQHF
TRBV28	TRBJ2-1	12	CASSFRGDEQFF
TRBV6-1	TRBJ2-1	16	CASSERAGGAYNEQFF
TRBV28	TRBJ1-5	16	CARPGWDRETDQPQHF
TRBV11-2	TRBJ2-3	16	CASSLMGLGRTDTQYF
TRBV19	TRBJ2-5	15	CASSTDRGLLETQYF
TRBV30	TRBJ1-3	14	CAWSFTGSGNTIYF
TRBV5-4	TRBJ1-1	14	CASSLAGGLTEAFF
TRBV10-3	TRBJ2-7	13	CAINAGQGDEQYF
TRBV10-1	TRBJ1-4	15	CASSEKGPGNEKLFF
TRBV19	TRBJ2-2	18	CASSPGGGSEFNTGELFF
TRBV29-1	TRBJ1-1	14	CSVEVEMVNTEAFF
TRBV4-1	TRBJ2-1	14	CASSPDRNNNEQFF
TRBV19	TRBJ2-7	16	CASSLRLAGGLPEQYF
TRBV10-2	TRBJ2-5	17	CASTWGTSGSIQETQYF
TRBV5-5	TRBJ1-6	15	CASSRDTAINSPLHF
TRBV7-7	TRBJ2-3	14	CASSLTGSTDTQYF
TRBV9	TRBJ2-7	16	CASSGLAGGPPYEQYF
TRBV9	TRBJ2-1	14	CASATSAGGNEQFF
TRBV19	TRBJ1-4	15	CASSPTGVINEKLFF
TRBV27	TRBJ2-2	16	CASREGGLINTGELFF
TRBV11-2	TRBJ2-5	13	CASSLGEKETQYF
TRBV28	TRBJ2-7	15	CATYNGRTKTYEQYF
TRBV5-1	TRBJ2-5	13	CASSRGEIGTLYF
TRBV5-1	TRBJ2-5	14	CASSLAPGIQTQYF